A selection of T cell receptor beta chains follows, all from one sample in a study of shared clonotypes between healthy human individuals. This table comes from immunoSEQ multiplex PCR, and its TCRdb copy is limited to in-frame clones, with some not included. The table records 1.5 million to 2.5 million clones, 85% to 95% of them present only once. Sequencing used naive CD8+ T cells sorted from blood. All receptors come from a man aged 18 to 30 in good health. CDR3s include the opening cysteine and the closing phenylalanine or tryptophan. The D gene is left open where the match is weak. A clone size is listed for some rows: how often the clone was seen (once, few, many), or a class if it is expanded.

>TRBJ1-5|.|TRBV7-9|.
TGTGCCAGCTCGTCGGGGGTTCAGCCCCAGCATTTT
CASSSGVQPQHF
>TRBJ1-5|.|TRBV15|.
TGTGCCACCAGCAGAGCGGGGGTGGGTCAGCCCCAGCATTTT
CATSRAGVGQPQHF
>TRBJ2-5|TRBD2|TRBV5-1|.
TGCGCCAGCAGCTTGTATGGTAGCGGGGGGGCCGTGGAGACCCAGTACTTC
CASSLYGSGGAVETQYF
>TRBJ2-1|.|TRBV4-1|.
TGCGCCAGCAGCCAAGAGATGGTGGCGTCCGCCTACAATGAGCAGTTCTTC
CASSQEMVASAYNEQFF
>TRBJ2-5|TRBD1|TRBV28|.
TGTGCCAGCAGTCTGGACAGGGAAGAGACCCAGTACTTC
CASSLDREETQYF
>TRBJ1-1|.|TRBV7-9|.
TGTGCCAGCGACCGGGAGAACAACCCTTCTGAAGCTTTCTTT
CASDRENNPSEAFF
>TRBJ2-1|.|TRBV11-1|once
TGTGCCAGCAGCTTAGTAGGACAGTACAATGAGCAGTTCTTC
CASSLVGQYNEQFF
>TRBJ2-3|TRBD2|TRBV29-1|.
TGCAGCGTTGTGGGGGGGAGTTGGCCGGAGAGCACAGATACGCAGTATTTT
CSVVGGSWPESTDTQYF
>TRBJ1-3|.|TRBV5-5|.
TGTGCCAGCAGCGTGGCCCAGGTTTACAACTCTGGAAACACCATATATTTT
CASSVAQVYNSGNTIYF
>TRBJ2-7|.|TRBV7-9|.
TGTGCCAGCAGCTTCACCAACTACGAGCAGTACTTC
CASSFTNYEQYF
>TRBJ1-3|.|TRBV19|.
TGTGCCAGTAGTATAGACTCCTTGCCTGGAAACACCATATATTTT
CASSIDSLPGNTIYF
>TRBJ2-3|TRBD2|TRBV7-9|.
TGTGCCAGCAGCTTTCTAGCGGGGGCTAGCACAGATACGCAGTATTTT
CASSFLAGASTDTQYF
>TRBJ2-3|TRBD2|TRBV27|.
TGTGCCAGCAGTTCCGCTAGCGGGGGAAGCACAGATACGCAGTATTTT
CASSSASGGSTDTQYF
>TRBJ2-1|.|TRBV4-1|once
TGCGCCAGCAGCCAAGAAACGTCTTGGAATGAGCAGTTCTTC
CASSQETSWNEQFF
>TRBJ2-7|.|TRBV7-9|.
TGTGCCGGGGGGATGGGCGAGCAGTACTTC
CAGGMGEQYF
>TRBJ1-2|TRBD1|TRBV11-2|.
TGTGCCAGCAGCTTTGGGGACAGCCCTACACCTTATGGCTACACCTTC
CASSFGDSPTPYGYTF
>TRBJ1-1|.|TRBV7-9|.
TGTGCCAGCAGAAACGCGGGAGGGACTGAAGCTTTCTTT
CASRNAGGTEAFF
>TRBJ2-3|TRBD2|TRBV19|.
TGTGCCAGTAGTTGGTGGACGGGAGGTCTTCGTAGAGGAGATACGCAGTATTTT
CASSWWTGGLRRGDTQYF
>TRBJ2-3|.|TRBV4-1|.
TGCGCCAGCAGCCAATTATCGGATACGCAGTATTTT
CASSQLSDTQYF
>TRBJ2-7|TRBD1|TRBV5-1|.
TGCGCCAGCAGCGCGGGACAGGGATCCTACGAGCAGTACTTC
CASSAGQGSYEQYF
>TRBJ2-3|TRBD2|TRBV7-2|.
TGTGCCAGCGGCGGACTAGCGGGATTTTCAGATACGCAGTATTTT
CASGGLAGFSDTQYF
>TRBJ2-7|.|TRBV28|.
TGTGCCAGCAGTTTACTCGGGCCCTCGAGCTCCTACGAGCAGTACTTC
CASSLLGPSSSYEQYF
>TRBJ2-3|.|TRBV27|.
TGTGCCAGCAGTTATGGCCCGGGGGGCACAGATACGCAGTATTTT
CASSYGPGGTDTQYF
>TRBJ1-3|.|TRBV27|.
TGTGCCAGCAGTTTAATCTCCGGCGAAAACGGTAACTCTGGAAACACCATATATTTT
CASSLISGENGNSGNTIYF
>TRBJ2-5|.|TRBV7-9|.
TGTGCCAGCAGCTTAGTCTTGACAGGACAAGAGACCCAGTACTTC
CASSLVLTGQETQYF
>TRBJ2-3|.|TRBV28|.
TGTGCCAGCACCAACCTCAAGAGTGCTAGCACAGATACGCAGTATTTT
CASTNLKSASTDTQYF
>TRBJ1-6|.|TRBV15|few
TGTGCCACCAGCAAGGGGGAGGAAGGGGGACCCCTCCACTTT
CATSKGEEGGPLHF
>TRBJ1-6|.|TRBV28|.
TGTGCCAGCAGTATCAGGACAGCCTATAATTCACCCCTCCACTTT
CASSIRTAYNSPLHF
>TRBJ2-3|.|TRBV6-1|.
TGTGCCAGCAGTGGTAGAGGGGGGCGGGGCACAGATACGCAGTATTTT
CASSGRGGRGTDTQYF
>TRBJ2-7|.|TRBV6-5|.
TGTGCCAGCAGTCCCCAGGGTTCACGCTACGAGCAGTACTTC
CASSPQGSRYEQYF
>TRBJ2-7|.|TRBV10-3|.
TGTGCCATCAGTGAGTCGTTGGACGAGCAGTACTTC
CAISESLDEQYF
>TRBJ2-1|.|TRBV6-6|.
TGTGCCAGCTTTTTCTCCTTTGACCTTAATGAGCAGTTCTTC
CASFFSFDLNEQFF
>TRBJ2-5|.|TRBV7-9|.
TGTGCCAGCAGCGAGGGGTCGGCAGGATGGCAAGAGACCCAGTACTTC
CASSEGSAGWQETQYF
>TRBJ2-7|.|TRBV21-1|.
TGTGCCAGCAGCAACGGTCTCGGTCGATTAGGGGTCCTTTTC
CASSNGLGRLGVLF
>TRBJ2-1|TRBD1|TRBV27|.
TGTGCCAGCAGTGGAGAAGGGACAGGGGTTTACAATGAGCAGTTCTTC
CASSGEGTGVYNEQFF
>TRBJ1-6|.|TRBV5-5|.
TGTGCCAGCAGCTTGCTCCAGGGACTGCTGAATTCACCCCTCCACTTT
CASSLLQGLLNSPLHF
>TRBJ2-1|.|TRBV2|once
TGTGCCAGCAGCCCCGCGGCTGCCTACAATGAGCAGTTCTTC
CASSPAAAYNEQFF
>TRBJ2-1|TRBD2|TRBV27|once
TGTGCCAGCAGTTTATCTTCGTCTCCTAGCGGACCCTACAATGAGCAGTTCTTC
CASSLSSSPSGPYNEQFF
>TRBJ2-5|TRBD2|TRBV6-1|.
TGTGCCAGCAAGGGGACTAGCCAAGAGACCCAGTACTTC
CASKGTSQETQYF
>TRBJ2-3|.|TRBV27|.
TGTGCCAGCAGTTGGGGGGCCACGAGGGCAGATACGCAGTATTTT
CASSWGATRADTQYF
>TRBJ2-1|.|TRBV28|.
TGTGCCAGCAGTTTTGAGGGGGCGGGGTATGAGCAGTTCTTC
CASSFEGAGYEQFF
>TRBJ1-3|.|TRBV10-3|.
TGTGCCATCAGTGAGTCGACTCTGCGGGGGCCCATCTCTGGAAACACCATATATTTT
CAISESTLRGPISGNTIYF
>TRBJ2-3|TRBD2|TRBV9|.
TGTGCCAGCAGCGTGCCTAGCGGGGTTAGCACAGATACGCAGTATTTT
CASSVPSGVSTDTQYF
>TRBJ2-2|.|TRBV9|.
TGTGCCAGCAGGGGGAAGAACGGGGAGCTGTTTTTT
CASRGKNGELFF
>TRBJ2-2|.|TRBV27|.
TGTGCCAGCAGTTTATTGCCTCTGGGGACCGGGGAGCTGTTTTTT
CASSLLPLGTGELFF
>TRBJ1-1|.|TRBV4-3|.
TGCGCCAGCAGCCAAGACCTCACAGGTCACACTGAAGCTTTCTTT
CASSQDLTGHTEAFF
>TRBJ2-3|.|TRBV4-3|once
TGCGCCAGCAGCCGGTCCTCCACAGATACGCAGTATTTT
CASSRSSTDTQYF
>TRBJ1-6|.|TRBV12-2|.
TGTGCAAGTCGCTTAGCCGAGACAGAGAGACCCTATAATTCACCCCTCCACTTT
CASRLAETERPYNSPLHF
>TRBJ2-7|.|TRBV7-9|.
TGTGCCAGCAGCTTGGGCGCCTACGAGCAGTACTTC
CASSLGAYEQYF